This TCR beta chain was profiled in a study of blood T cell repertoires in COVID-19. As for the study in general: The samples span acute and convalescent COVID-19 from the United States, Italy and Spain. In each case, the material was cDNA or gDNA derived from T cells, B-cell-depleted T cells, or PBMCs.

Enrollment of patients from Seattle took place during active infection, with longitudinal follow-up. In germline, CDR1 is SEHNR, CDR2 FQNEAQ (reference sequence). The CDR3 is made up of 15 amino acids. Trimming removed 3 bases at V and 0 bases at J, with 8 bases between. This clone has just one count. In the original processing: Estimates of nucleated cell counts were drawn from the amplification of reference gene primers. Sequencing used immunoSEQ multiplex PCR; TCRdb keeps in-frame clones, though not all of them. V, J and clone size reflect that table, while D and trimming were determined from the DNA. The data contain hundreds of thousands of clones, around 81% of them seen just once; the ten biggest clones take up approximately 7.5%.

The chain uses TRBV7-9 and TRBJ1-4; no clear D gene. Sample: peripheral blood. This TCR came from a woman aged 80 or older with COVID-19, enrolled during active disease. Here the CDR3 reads CASSFGWPTNEKLFF. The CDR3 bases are TGTGCCAGCAGCTTTGGTTGGCCAACTAATGAAAAACTGTTTTTT.